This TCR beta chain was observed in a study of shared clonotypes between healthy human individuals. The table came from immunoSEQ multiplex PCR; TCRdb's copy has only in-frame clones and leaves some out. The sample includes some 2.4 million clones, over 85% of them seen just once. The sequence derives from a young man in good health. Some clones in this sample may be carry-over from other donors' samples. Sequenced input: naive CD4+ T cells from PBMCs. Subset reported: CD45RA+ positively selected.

The CDR3 DNA follows: TGTGCCAGCAAAGGTCAGGGGGATATAGATGGCTACACCTTC. Its protein is CASKGQGDIDGYTF. The chain uses TRBV9 and TRBJ1-2; TRBD1 agrees at 7 bases. CDR1 is SGDLS and CDR2 is YYNGEE in the germline V gene. The CDR3 extends over 14 amino acids. The ends lost 6 bases at V and 6 bases at J; junction bases unmatched: 11.